This passage covers 25 T cell receptor beta chains from one sample sequenced in a study of CD8+ T cells in alopecia areata. Sequencing templates came from extracted RNA that was reverse transcribed into cDNA. Measured with immunoSEQ multiplex PCR; TCRdb has only the in-frame clones, and not every one. The sample carries 85,000 to 110,000 clones, approximately 52% recorded once. The specimen was CD4+ T cells sorted from blood. These receptors were obtained from a human donor in good health.

V gene TRBV7-2 combines with J gene TRBJ2-4, with 13 bases aligning to TRBD2. CDR1 and CDR2 (germline): SGHTA, FQGNSA. This CDR3 spans 17 amino acids. The J segment lost 0 bases and the V segment lost 5 bases, leaving 4 bases of the junction unmatched. The CDR3 DNA reads as TGTGCCAGCAGCCCGGGACTAGCGGGAATAGCCAAAAACATTCAGTACTTC. The encoded protein is CASSPGLAGIAKNIQYF.

The chain joins TRBV30 to TRBJ2-7, with 9 bases fitting TRBD1. Trimming at V came to 3 bases and at J to 4 bases, leaving 7 bases not matched to a gene. This CDR3 region has 14 residues. Per germline, CDR1 GTSNPN and CDR2 SVGIG (reference sequence). The CDR3 region has the DNA TGTGCCTGGAGATTCGGGACAGGGACGTACGAGCAGTACTTC. It is translated as CAWRFGTGTYEQYF.

The chain joins TRBV7-2 to TRBJ1-2; unclear D gene. The CDR3 has 14 amino acids. The germline V and J ends were trimmed by 7 bases and 4 bases, with 16 bases remaining between them. The germline gives CDR1 SGHTA, CDR2 FQGNSA. The CDR3 sequence: CASTYNGVGYGYTF. As DNA, the CDR3 is TGTGCCAGCACCTACAATGGAGTCGGCTATGGCTACACCTTC.

The rearrangement links TRBV4-2 to TRBJ2-2; D is perhaps TRBD2 (5 bases). Germline assignment: CDR1 LGHNA and CDR2 YNFKEQ. Deletions cut 0 bases from V and 4 bases from J, with 6 bases between. The CDR3 is 14 amino acids. DNA for the CDR3: TGTGCCAGCAGCCAAGATCGGGGCACCGGGGAGCTGTTTTTT. Encoded protein: CASSQDRGTGELFF.

The table lists this clone with a count of one. The CDR3 DNA reads TGTGCCAGCAGCTTAGTCGGGACTAGCGCGGATACGCAGTATTTT. Its protein product is CASSLVGTSADTQYF. The chain combines TRBV7-2 with TRBJ2-3, with 10 bases lining up with TRBD2. The germline V gene encodes CDR1 SGHTA and CDR2 FQGNSA. The CDR3 contains 15 residues. J gave up 6 bases and V 1 base, and 4 bases lay outside the gene matches.

This clone turned up a few times. The rearrangement uses TRBV7-2 and TRBJ2-2; 9 bases fit TRBD2. This CDR3 has 14 amino acids. Germline CDR1 reads SGHTA; CDR2 reads FQGNSA. V was clipped by 5 bases and J by 7 bases; unmatched bases: 5. The CDR3 nucleotides are TGTGCCAGCAGCCCCCAGCGGGGGGACGGGGAGCTGTTTTTT. Its translation is CASSPQRGDGELFF.

The chain links TRBV25-1 to TRBJ1-2; D is uncertain. Looked up from germline, CDR1 is MGHDK and CDR2 is SYGVNS. V lost 2 bases, J lost 3 bases, and 19 bases lay in between. The CDR3 spans 17 residues. This chain's CDR3 is CASSELTDLRGDYGYTF. Written as DNA, the CDR3 is TGTGCCAGCAGTGAACTTACCGACTTGAGAGGTGACTATGGCTACACCTTC.

The chain recombines TRBV5-1 with TRBJ2-7, with 7 bases that match TRBD1. The CDR3 is 13 residues long. Germline V gene lookup returns CDR1 SGHRS and CDR2 YFSETQ. Trimming took 9 bases from V and 0 from J; bases not matched to a gene: 6. The DNA of the CDR3 is TGCGCCACATCACAGGGGTCCTCCTACGAGCAGTACTTC. It is translated as CATSQGSSYEQYF.

The CDR3 DNA reads as TGCAGCGTTGTTTTGGGGACAGGAGGCTACACCTTC. Translation gives CSVVLGTGGYTF. The J gene is TRBJ1-2, the V gene TRBV29-1; 8 bases match TRBD1. The germline gives CDR1 SQVTM, CDR2 ANQGSEA. Losses at the gene ends were 4 bases for V and 8 bases for J; bases not matched to a gene: 6. The CDR3 has 12 residues.

The gene calls are TRBV29-1 and TRBJ1-1; the match to TRBD1 covers 12 bases. Losses at the gene ends were 5 bases for V and 0 bases for J; bases not matched to a gene: 10. This CDR3 is built from 17 residues. In germline, CDR1 is SQVTM, CDR2 ANQGSEA. CDR3 nucleotide sequence: TGCAGCGTTATGGGACAGGGGGCGTGGGGGATGAACACTGAAGCTTTCTTT. This codes for CSVMGQGAWGMNTEAFF. The variable domain in full, with the rest retrieved from reference TRBV29-1 and TRBJ1-1, is SAVISQKPSRDICQRGTSLTIQCQVDSQVTMMFWYRQQPGQSLTLIATANQGSEATYESGFVIDKFPISRPNLTFSTLTVSNMSPEDSSIYLCSVMGQGAWGMNTEAFFGQGTRLTVV.

The chain recombines TRBV18 with TRBJ2-7; D remains ambiguous. Germline loops: CDR1 KGHSH, CDR2 LQKENI. V lost 1 base to trimming and J lost 6 bases, with 16 bases between them. This CDR3 has 15 amino acids. This CDR3 reads CASSPQSGITGEQYF. The CDR3 DNA reads TGTGCCAGCTCACCACAGTCGGGCATAACGGGCGAGCAGTACTTC. Combining the CDR3 with reference TRBV18 and TRBJ2-7 gives the whole variable domain NAGVMQNPRHLVRRRGQEARLRCSPMKGHSHVYWYRQLPEEGLKFMVYLQKENIIDESGMPKERFSAEFPKEGPSILRIQQVVRGDSAAYFCASSPQSGITGEQYFGPGTRLTVT.

V gene TRBV19 combines with J gene TRBJ2-5, with 12 bases aligning to TRBD2. CDR1 is LNHDA, CDR2 SQIVND, per germline (reference sequence). The CDR3 covers 16 residues. J gave up 7 bases and V 3 bases, and 9 bases lay outside the gene matches. The CDR3 coding sequence is TGTGCCAGTAGTATTTCCCCTAGCGGGGGGGCCGGGACCCAGTACTTC. It translates to CASSISPSGGAGTQYF.

V and J are TRBV7-9 and TRBJ2-5, with D tentatively TRBD2 (6 bases). Germline V gene data show CDR1 as SEHNR and CDR2 as FQNEAQ (reference sequence). Between the trimmed V and J ends, which lost 5 bases and 2 bases, there was a span of 12 bases. The CDR3 is 14 amino acids. The CDR3 DNA reads as TGTGCCAGCAGCCCAGTTCGGGGGCAAGAGACCCAGTACTTC. Protein sequence: CASSPVRGQETQYF.

As for this clone: The sample has other DNA sequences that encode this CDR3 too. V and J are TRBV29-1 and TRBJ1-1, with D possibly TRBD1 on 5 matching bases. The germline V gene has CDR1 SQVTM and CDR2 ANQGSEA. V lost 1 base and J lost 0, with 6 bases in between. This CDR3 has 13 amino acids. The CDR3 spells CSVEGQMNTEAFF. Here the CDR3 DNA reads TGCAGCGTTGAAGGACAGATGAACACTGAAGCTTTCTTT.

Notes on this clone: Distinct nucleotide sequences in the sample also encode this CDR3. The chain combines TRBV29-1 with TRBJ1-1; 10 bases are shared with TRBD1. The germline gives CDR1 SQVTM, CDR2 ANQGSEA. The CDR3 contains 13 residues. The ends lost 4 bases at V and 5 bases at J; junction bases unmatched: 4. The CDR3 loop reads CSVAGQGGTEAFF. The CDR3 region has the DNA TGCAGCGTTGCAGGACAGGGGGGGACTGAAGCTTTCTTT.

J is TRBJ2-3 and V is TRBV4-1; D not resolved. The germline V and J ends were trimmed by 2 bases and 5 bases, with 17 bases remaining between them. The CDR3 sequence is 16 residues long. Germline-derived CDR1 and CDR2 are MGHRA and YSYEKL. CDR3 residues: CASSQTSSLMGDTQYF. In DNA, the CDR3 is TGCGCCAGCAGCCAAACGAGCTCCTTAATGGGAGATACGCAGTATTTT.

The chain uses TRBV11-2 and TRBJ1-1; possibly TRBD1 for D (6 bases). Trimming removed 5 bases from V and 4 bases from J, with 20 bases in between. The length of the CDR3 is 16 residues. Per the germline V gene, CDR1 is SGHAT and CDR2 is FQNNGV. CDR3 sequence (DNA): TGTGCCAGCAGCCCTCCGTACAGGGACGGGGGCACTGAAGCTTTCTTT. This gives the protein CASSPPYRDGGTEAFF.

In this sample, this clone turned up a few times. The sample holds other DNA sequences that translate to the same CDR3. The chain combines TRBV29-1 with TRBJ2-1; D possibly corresponds to TRBD2 (6 bases). Germline V CDR1 and CDR2: SQVTM, ANQGSEA. V lost 3 bases, J lost 7 bases, and 10 bases lay in between. This CDR3 region has 12 residues. The CDR3 sequence: CSVEGGGNEQFF. In nucleotides, the CDR3 is TGCAGCGTTGAGGGTGGGGGGAATGAGCAGTTCTTC.

The chain carries TRBV6-5 and TRBJ2-3, with a tentative D call TRBD2 (7 bases). CDR1 and CDR2 from the germline V gene are MNHEY and SVGAGI. Trimming stripped 2 bases from V and 8 bases from J, with 20 bases between. This CDR3 comprises 16 residues. CDR3: CASSYSRGGQVATQYF. CDR3 nucleotide sequence: TGTGCCAGCAGTTACAGTAGGGGGGGCCAGGTCGCTACGCAGTATTTT.

The rearrangement uses TRBV7-9 and TRBJ1-1; perhaps TRBD1 as D (5 bases). The CDR3 extends over 13 amino acids. The germline gives CDR1 SEHNR, CDR2 FQNEAQ (reference sequence). Trimming took 1 base from V and 8 from J, leaving 11 bases between them. CDR3 in amino acids: CASSLEGRREAFF. The CDR3 region has the DNA TGTGCCAGCAGCTTAGAGGGGAGGAGGGAAGCTTTCTTT. Using reference TRBV7-9 and TRBJ1-1 for the parts outside the CDR3, the full variable domain is DTGVSQNPRHKITKRGQNVTFRCDPISEHNRLYWYRQTLGQGPEFLTYFQNEAQLEKSRLLSDRFSAERPKGSFSTLEIQRTEQGDSAMYLCASSLEGRREAFFGQGTRLTVV.

The J gene is TRBJ1-5, the V gene TRBV30; D not certain. Trimming pared 2 bases from V and 8 bases from J, leaving 7 bases between. The CDR3 is 11 amino acids. Germline assignment: CDR1 GTSNPN and CDR2 SVGIG (reference sequence). CDR3 DNA: TGTGCCTGGAGTCGGCATAAGCCCCAGCATTTT. It yields the protein CAWSRHKPQHF.

This clone occurred a few times. This rearrangement joins TRBV6-4 to TRBJ1-1, with TRBD1 identical over 7 bases. Germline lookup yields CDR1 MRHNA and CDR2 SNTAGT. J lost 4 bases, V lost 10 bases, and 18 bases had no gene match. The CDR3 consists of 16 residues. CDR3 nucleotide sequence: TGTGCCACCCTATATTCGACAGGGAAGTTTTGCACTGAAGCTTTCTTT. Protein: CATLYSTGKFCTEAFF.

The rearrangement uses TRBV5-4 and TRBJ2-1, with a possible D match to TRBD2 (5 bases). Germline V gene lookup returns CDR1 SGHNT and CDR2 YYREEE (reference sequence). V was shortened by 1 base and J by 5 bases, with 13 bases between the two germline ends. The CDR3 is made up of 15 amino acids. DNA for the CDR3: TGTGCCAGCAGCTTGAAAACGGGATCGAACAATGAGCAGTTCTTC. Amino acids: CASSLKTGSNNEQFF.

The rearrangement uses TRBV25-1 and TRBJ2-5, with 14 positions matching TRBD2. Germline-derived CDR1 and CDR2 are MGHDK and SYGVNS. The V and J ends lost 3 bases and 3 bases, in that order; junction bases with no gene match: 6. The CDR3 covers 17 residues. CDR3: CASSDFGLAGGKETQYF. CDR3 sequence (DNA): TGTGCCAGCAGTGACTTCGGACTAGCGGGAGGAAAAGAGACCCAGTACTTC.

The chain uses TRBV9 and TRBJ2-5, with 7 positions matching TRBD1. There are 13 residues in the CDR3. In germline, CDR1 is SGDLS, CDR2 YYNGEE. V lost 7 bases to trimming and J lost 4 bases; unmatched junction nucleotides: 7. CDR3: CASGRQGAETQYF. The CDR3 coding sequence is TGTGCCAGCGGAAGACAGGGAGCAGAGACCCAGTACTTC.